This TCR beta chain was recovered during a study of blood T cell repertoires in COVID-19. Across the study: The origin of the acute and convalescent COVID-19 samples was the United States, Italy and Spain. T cells, B-cell-depleted T cells, or PBMCs provided the cDNA or gDNA that served as material.

The germline gives CDR1 SNHLY, CDR2 FYNNEI. The J segment lost 2 bases and the V segment lost 5 bases, leaving 15 bases of the junction unmatched. This CDR3 spans 17 amino acids. This clone was found once. In the authors' workflow: The assay estimated nucleated cells by amplifying reference gene primers. The table came from immunoSEQ multiplex PCR; TCRdb's copy has only in-frame clones and leaves some out. V and J calls and clone size are those listed in that table; D and trimming were worked out from the DNA. The sample consists of approximately 210,000 clones, 88% of them appearing once. Sequencing was done on a sample of peripheral blood. The sequence derives from a man between 65 and 85 years old with acute or convalescent COVID-19. The chain carries TRBV2 and TRBJ2-7, with 7 bases aligning to TRBD1. The CDR3 region is CASSLNHRQGYTYEQYF. The CDR3 nucleotides are TGTGCCAGCAGTCTAAACCACAGACAGGGATATACCTACGAGCAGTACTTC.